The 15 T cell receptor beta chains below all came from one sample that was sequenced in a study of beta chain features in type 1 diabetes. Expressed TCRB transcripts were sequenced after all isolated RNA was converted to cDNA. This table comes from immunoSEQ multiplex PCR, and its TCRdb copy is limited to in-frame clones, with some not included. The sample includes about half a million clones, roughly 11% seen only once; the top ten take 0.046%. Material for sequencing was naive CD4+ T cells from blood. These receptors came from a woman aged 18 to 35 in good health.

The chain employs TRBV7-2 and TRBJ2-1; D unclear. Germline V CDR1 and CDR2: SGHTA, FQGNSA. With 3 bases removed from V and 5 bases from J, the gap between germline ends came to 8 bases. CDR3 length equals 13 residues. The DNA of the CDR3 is TGTGCCAGCAGCTTGACTCGAGACAATGAGCAGTTCTTC. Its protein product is CASSLTRDNEQFF.

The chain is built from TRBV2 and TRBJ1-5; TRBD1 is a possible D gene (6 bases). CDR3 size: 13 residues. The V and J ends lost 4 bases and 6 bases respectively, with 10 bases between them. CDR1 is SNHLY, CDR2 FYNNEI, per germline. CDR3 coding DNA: TGTGCCAGCAGTGCCTTACAGGGTCAGCCCCAGCATTTT. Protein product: CASSALQGQPQHF.

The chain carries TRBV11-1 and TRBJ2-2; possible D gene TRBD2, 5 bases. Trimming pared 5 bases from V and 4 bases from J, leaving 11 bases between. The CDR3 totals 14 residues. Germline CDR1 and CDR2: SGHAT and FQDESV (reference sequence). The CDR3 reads CASSPRGFTGELFF. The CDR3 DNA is TGTGCCAGCAGCCCTCGGGGTTTCACCGGGGAGCTGTTTTTT.

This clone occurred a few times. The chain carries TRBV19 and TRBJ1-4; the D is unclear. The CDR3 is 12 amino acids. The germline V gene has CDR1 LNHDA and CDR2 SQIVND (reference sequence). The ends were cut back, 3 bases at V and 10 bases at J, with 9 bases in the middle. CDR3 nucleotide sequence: TGTGCCAGTAGTATCCTTTGGGGAAAACTGTTTTTT. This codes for CASSILWGKLFF.

The DNA for the CDR3 is TGTGCCAGCAGCTTAGCACGGCGGGAATACACCGGGGAGCTGTTTTTT. As protein: CASSLARREYTGELFF. The chain has TRBV7-2 and TRBJ2-2; the D gene is possibly TRBD2 (6 bases). This CDR3 spans 16 amino acids. The germline CDR1 and CDR2 sequences are SGHTA and FQGNSA. V shed 0 bases and J shed 3 bases, with 11 bases lying between them. Looking up the rest from reference TRBV7-2 and TRBJ2-2 gives the full variable domain: GAGVSQSPSNKVTEKGKDVELRCDPISGHTALYWYRQSLGQGLEFLIYFQGNSAPDKSGLPSDRFSAERTGGSVSTLTIQRTQQEDSAVYLCASSLARREYTGELFFGEGSRLTVL.

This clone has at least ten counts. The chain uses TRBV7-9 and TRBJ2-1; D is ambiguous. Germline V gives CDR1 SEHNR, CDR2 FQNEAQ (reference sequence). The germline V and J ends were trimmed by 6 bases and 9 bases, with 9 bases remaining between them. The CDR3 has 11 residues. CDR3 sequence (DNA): TGTGCCAGCAGTCCATGGCGTGAGCAGTTCTTC. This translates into CASSPWREQFF.

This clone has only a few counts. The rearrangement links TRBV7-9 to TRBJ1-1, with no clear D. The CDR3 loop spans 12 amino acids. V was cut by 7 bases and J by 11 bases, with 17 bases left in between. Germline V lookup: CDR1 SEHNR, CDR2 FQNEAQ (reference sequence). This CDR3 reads CASTPGGESAFF. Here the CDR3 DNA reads TGTGCCAGCACCCCGGGCGGGGAATCGGCTTTCTTT.

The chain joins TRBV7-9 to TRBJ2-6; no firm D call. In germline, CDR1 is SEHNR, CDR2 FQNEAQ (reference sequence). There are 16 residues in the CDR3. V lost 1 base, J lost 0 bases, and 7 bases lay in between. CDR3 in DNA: TGTGCCAGCAGCTTAGAAGGCTTCTCTGGGGCCAACGTCCTGACTTTC. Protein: CASSLEGFSGANVLTF.

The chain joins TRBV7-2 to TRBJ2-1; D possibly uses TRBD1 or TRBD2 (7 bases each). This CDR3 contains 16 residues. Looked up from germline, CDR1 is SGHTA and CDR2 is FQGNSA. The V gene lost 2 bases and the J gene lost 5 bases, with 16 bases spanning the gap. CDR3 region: CASSLRGLAADNEQFF. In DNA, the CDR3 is TGTGCCAGCAGCTTAAGGGGGCTAGCGGCAGACAATGAGCAGTTCTTC.

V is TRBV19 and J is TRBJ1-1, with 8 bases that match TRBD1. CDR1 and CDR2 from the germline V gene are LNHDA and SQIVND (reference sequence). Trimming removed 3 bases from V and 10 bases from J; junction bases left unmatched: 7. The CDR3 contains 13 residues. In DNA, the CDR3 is TGTGCCAGTAGTATCCCAGGGGGCCGGGTAGCTTTCTTT. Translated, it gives CASSIPGGRVAFF. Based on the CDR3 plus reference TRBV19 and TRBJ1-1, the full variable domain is DGGITQSPKYLFRKEGQNVTLSCEQNLNHDAMYWYRQDPGQGLRLIYYSQIVNDFQKGDIAEGYSVSREKKESFPLTVTSAQKNPTAFYLCASSIPGGRVAFFGQGTRLTVV.

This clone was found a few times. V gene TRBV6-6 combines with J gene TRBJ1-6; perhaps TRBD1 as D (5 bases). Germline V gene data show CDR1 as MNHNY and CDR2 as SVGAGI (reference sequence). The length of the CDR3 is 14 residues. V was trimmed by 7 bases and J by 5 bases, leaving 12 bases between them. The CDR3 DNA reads TGTGCCAGCACCCGGGGCCTTGATAATTCACCCCTCCACTTT. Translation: CASTRGLDNSPLHF.

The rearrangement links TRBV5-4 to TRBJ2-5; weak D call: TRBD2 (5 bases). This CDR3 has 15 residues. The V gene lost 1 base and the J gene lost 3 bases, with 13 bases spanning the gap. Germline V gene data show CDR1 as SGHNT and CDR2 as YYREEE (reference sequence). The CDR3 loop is CASSLRGRVKETQYF. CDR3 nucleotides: TGTGCCAGCAGCTTGCGGGGTAGGGTGAAAGAGACCCAGTACTTC.

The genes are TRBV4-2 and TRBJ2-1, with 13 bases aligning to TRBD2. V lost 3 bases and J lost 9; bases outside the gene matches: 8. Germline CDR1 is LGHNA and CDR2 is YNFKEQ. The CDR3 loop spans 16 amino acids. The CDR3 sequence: CASSQPTSGRAGEQFF. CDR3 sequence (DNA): TGTGCCAGCAGCCAGCCCACTAGCGGGAGGGCCGGTGAGCAGTTCTTC.

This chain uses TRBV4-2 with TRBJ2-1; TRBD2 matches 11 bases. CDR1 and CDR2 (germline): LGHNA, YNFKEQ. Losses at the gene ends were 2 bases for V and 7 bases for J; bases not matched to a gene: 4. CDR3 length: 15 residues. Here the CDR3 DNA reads TGTGCCAGCAGCCAAACTAGCGGGGGAAAGAATGAGCAGTTCTTC. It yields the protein CASSQTSGGKNEQFF.

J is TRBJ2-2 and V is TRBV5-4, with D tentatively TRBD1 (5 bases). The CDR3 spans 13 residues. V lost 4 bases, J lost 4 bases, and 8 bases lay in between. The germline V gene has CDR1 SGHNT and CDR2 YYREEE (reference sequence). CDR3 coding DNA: TGTGCCAGCAGCCAGACAGTCACCGGGGAGCTGTTTTTT. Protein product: CASSQTVTGELFF.